This entry is about one T cell receptor (beta chain). Its antigen is as yet unknown. TCRdb passed the RACE reads through MiXCR, listing each CDR3 protein once. The table records a few hundred thousand distinct CDR3 sequences, around 5.5% of them present only once. These data are taken from a study of human T cells and chemical hapten exposure. Looking at the study overall: Small differences in pooled library volume mainly drove the variation in TCR yields per sample.

The germline V gene has CDR1 ENHRY and CDR2 SYGVKD. Trimming removed 4 bases at V and 5 bases at J, with 21 bases between. The CDR3 is 17 amino acids. Noted time point: pre-sensitization, week 0. This sample's treatment: therapeutic diphenylcyclopropenone sensitization with weekly scalp DPC. The study, taken as a whole, reports: While controls formed fewer of them, expanded TCRs formed significantly more large CDR3 similarity clusters.

This TCR was recovered from a woman aged 18-35 years with alopecia areata. Some clones in this sample may be carry-over from other donors' samples. This specimen consisted of whole blood, obtained in connection with sensitization to the hapten diphenylcyclopropenone (DPC). The J gene is TRBJ1-5, the V gene TRBV10-3, with a weak D call TRBD1 (6 bases). The CDR3 here is CAISVGFVRGPDQPQHF. DNA of the CDR3: TGTGCCATCAGTGTGGGGTTTGTACGGGGGCCGGATCAGCCCCAGCATTTT.